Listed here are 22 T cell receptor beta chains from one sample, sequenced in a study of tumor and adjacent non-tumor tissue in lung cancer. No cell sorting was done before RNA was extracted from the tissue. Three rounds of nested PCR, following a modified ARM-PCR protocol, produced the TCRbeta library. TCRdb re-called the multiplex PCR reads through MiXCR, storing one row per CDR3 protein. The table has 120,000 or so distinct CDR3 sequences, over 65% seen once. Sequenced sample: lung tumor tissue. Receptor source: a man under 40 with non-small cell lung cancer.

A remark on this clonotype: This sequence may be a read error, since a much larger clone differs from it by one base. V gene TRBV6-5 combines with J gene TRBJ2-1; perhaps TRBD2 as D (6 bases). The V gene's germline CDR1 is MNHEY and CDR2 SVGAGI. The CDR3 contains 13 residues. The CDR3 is CTSTSTRHNEQFF. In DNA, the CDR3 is TGTACCAGCACCTCGACTAGACACAATGAGCAGTTCTTC.

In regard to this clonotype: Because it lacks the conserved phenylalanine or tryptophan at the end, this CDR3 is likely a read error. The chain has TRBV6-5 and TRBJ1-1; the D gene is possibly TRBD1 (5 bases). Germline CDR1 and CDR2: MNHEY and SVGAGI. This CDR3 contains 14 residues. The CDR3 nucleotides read TGTGCCAGCAGTGTGGGGGTCTCGGACACTGAGGCTTTCATT. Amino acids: CASSVGVSDTEAFI.

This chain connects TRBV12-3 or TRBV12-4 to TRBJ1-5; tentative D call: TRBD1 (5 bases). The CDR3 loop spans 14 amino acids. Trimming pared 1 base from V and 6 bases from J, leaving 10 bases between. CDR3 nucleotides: TGTGCCAGCAGTTTAGAGGGGTTTGTTCAGCCCCAGCATTTT. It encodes CASSLEGFVQPQHF.

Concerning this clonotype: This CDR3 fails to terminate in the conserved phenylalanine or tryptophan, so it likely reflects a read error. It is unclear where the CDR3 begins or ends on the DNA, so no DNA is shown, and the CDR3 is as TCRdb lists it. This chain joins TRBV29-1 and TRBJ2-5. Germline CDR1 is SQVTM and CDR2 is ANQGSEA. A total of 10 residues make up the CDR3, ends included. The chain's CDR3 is CSVMWETQYL.

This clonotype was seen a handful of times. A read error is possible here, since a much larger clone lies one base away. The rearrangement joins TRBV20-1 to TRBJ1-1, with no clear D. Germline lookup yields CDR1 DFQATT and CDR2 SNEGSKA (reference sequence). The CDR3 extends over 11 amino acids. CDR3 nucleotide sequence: TGCAGTGTTAGAGATGTGGGGAGGGCTTTCTTT. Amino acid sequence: CSVRDVGRAFF.

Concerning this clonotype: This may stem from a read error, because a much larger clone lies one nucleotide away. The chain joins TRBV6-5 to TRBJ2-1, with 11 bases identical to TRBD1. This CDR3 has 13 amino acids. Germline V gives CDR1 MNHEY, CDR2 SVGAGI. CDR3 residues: CTSSGDRGDEQFF. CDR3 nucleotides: TGTACCAGCAGTGGGGACAGGGGGGATGAGCAGTTCTTC.

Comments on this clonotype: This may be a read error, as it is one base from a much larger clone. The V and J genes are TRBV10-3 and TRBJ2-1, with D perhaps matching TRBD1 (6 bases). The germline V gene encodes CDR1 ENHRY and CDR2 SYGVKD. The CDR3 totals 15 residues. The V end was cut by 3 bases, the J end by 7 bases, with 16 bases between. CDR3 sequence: CAISDAGTWANEQFF. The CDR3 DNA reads TGTGCCATCAGTGACGCCGGGACATGGGCAAATGAGCAGTTCTTC.

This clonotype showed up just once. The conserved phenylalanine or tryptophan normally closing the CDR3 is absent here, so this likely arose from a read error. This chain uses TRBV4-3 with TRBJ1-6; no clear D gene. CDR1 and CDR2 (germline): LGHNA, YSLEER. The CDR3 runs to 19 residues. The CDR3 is CASSQEYRGRISYNSPLHI. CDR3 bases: TGCGCCAGCAGTCAAGAATATCGAGGGAGGATTTCCTATAATTCACCCCTCCACATT.

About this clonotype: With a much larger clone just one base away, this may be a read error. CDR3 coding DNA: TGCAGTCCCTCAGGGGGGCAAGTATTCTACGAGCAGTACTTC. This translates into CSPSGGQVFYEQYF. The rearrangement links TRBV20-1 to TRBJ2-7; the D gene is possibly TRBD1 (7 bases). Deletions cut 8 bases from V and 3 bases from J, with 20 bases between. The CDR3 is 14 amino acids. Looked up from germline, CDR1 is DFQATT and CDR2 is SNEGSKA (reference sequence).

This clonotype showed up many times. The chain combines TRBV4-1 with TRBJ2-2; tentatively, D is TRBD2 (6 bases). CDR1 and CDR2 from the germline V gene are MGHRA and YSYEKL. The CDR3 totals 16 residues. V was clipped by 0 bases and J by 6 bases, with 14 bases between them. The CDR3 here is CASSQDSLAMAGELFF. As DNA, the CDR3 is TGCGCCAGCAGCCAAGATAGCCTAGCGATGGCCGGGGAGCTGTTTTTT.

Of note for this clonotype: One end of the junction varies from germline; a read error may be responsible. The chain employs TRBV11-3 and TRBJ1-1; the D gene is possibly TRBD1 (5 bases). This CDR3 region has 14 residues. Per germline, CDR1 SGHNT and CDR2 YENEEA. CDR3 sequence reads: CSSSRQRGDVEAFF. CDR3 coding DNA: TGTTCCAGCAGCCGACAGAGAGGGGACGTTGAAGCTTTCTTT.

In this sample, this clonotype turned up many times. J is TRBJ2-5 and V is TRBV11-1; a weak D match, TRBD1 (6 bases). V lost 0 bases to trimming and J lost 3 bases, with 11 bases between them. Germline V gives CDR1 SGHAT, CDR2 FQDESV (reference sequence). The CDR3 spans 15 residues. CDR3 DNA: TGTGCCAGCAGCTTAGCGATGGACAGAAAAGAGACCCAGTACTTC. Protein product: CASSLAMDRKETQYF. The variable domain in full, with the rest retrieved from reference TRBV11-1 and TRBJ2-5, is EAEVAQSPRYKITEKSQAVAFWCDPISGHATLYWYRQILGQGPELLVQFQDESVVDDSQLPKDRFSAERLKGVDSTLKIQPAELGDSAMYLCASSLAMDRKETQYFGPGTRLLVL.

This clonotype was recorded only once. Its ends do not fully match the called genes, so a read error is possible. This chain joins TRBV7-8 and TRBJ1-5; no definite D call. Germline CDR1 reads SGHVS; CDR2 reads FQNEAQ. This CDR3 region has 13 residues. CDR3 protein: CASSLASLEPHHF. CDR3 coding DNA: TGTGCCAGCAGCTTAGCTTCCCTAGAGCCCCATCATTTT.

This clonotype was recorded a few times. As DNA, the CDR3 is TGCGCCAGCAGCTTGACTGTAACAGGGACTCACAATGAGCAGTTCTTC. It specifies CASSLTVTGTHNEQFF. This sequence joins TRBV5-1 and TRBJ2-1, with D possibly being TRBD1 or TRBD2 (6 bases each). The length of the CDR3 is 16 residues. Germline CDR1 and CDR2: SGHRS and YFSETQ. V lost 1 base and J lost 5, with 16 bases in between. Full variable domain (missing parts from reference TRBV5-1 and TRBJ2-1): KAGVTQTPRYLIKTRGQQVTLSCSPISGHRSVSWYQQTPGQGLQFLFEYFSETQRNKGNFPGRFSGRQFSNSRSEMNVSTLELGDSALYLCASSLTVTGTHNEQFFGPGTRLTVL.

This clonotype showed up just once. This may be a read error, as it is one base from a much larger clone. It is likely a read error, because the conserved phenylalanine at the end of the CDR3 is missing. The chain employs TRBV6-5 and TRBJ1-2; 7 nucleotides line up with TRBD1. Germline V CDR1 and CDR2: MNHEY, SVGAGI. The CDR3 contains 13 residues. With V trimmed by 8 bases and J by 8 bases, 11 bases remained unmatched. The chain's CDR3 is CASYRDSTFGYTI. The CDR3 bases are TGTGCCAGCTATCGGGACAGCACGTTCGGCTACACCATC.

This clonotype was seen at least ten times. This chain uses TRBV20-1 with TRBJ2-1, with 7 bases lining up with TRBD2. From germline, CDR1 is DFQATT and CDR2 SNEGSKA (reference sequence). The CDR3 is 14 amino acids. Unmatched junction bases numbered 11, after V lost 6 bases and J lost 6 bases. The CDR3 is CSATTSRAFNEQFF. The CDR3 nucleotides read TGCAGTGCAACGACTAGCCGAGCCTTCAATGAGCAGTTCTTC.

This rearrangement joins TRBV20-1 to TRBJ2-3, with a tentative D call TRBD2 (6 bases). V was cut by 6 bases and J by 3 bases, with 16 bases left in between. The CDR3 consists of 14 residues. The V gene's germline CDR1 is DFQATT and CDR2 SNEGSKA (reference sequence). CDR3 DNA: TGCAGTGCCGACGGGAGACAGAGGACAGATACGCAGTATTTT. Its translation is CSADGRQRTDTQYF.

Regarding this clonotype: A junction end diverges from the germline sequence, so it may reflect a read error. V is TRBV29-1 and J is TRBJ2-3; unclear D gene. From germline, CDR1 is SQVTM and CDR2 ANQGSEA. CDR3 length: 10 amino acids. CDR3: CSVEANTQYF. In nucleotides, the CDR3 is TGCAGCGTCGAAGCAAATACGCAGTATTTT.

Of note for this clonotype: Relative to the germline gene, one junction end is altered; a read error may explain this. In DNA form, the CDR3 reads TGTGCTAGCAGTCCAAGCGGGAATCCCTACGAGCAGTACTTC. Encoded protein: CASSPSGNPYEQYF. The chain employs TRBV12-3 or TRBV12-4 and TRBJ2-7, with 7 bases matching TRBD2. CDR3 size: 14 residues.

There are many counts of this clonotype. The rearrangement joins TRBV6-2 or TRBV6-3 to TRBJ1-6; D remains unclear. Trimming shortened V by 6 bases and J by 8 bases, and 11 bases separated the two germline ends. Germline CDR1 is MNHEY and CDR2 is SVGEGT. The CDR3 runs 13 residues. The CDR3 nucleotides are TGTGCCAGCAGCCCATCCCCGCATTCACCCCTCCACTTT. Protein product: CASSPSPHSPLHF.

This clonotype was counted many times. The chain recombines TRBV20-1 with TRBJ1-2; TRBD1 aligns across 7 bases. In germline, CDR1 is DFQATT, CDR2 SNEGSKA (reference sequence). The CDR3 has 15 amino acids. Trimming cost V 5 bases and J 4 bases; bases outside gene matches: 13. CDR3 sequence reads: CSAREGAASRYGYTF. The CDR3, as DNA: TGCAGTGCTCGTGAGGGGGCAGCTTCCCGCTATGGCTACACCTTC.

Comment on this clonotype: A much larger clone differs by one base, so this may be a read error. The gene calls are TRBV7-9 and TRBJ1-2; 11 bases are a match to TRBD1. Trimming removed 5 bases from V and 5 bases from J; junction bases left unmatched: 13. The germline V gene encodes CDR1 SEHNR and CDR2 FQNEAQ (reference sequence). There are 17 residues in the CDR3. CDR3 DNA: TGTGCCAGCAGCGCCAACCCGGACAGGGGGCAGGTTTATGGCTACACCTTC. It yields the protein CASSANPDRGQVYGYTF.